Listed below are T cell receptor beta chains from one sample, sequenced in a study of CD8 T cells in ankylosing spondylitis. TCRdb re-derived calls from the 5' RACE reads in MiXCR, one entry per CDR3 protein. This sample yields more than 110,000 distinct CDR3 sequences, of which more than 7% are seen a single time; about 7.1% belongs to the top ten. What was sequenced was synovial fluid, either unsorted or a sorted T cell fraction (not recorded which). The receptors were gathered from a male donor with ankylosing spondylitis. The CDR3 runs from the conserved cysteine through the conserved F or W. Each record gives: V gene, CDR3 length, J gene, D gene, clone size, CDR3 protein, CDR3 DNA. The D gene is left open where the match is weak. The size field is filled for only some rows; it gives once, few, many or a size class.

V gene: TRBV24-1
CDR3 length: 14
J gene: TRBJ2-5
D gene: .
clone size: few
CDR3 protein: CATSDFGEWGTQYF
CDR3 DNA: TGTGCCACCAGTGATTTTGGGGAATGGGGGACCCAGTACTTC

V gene: TRBV24-1
CDR3 length: 15
J gene: TRBJ2-7
D gene: TRBD1
clone size: .
CDR3 protein: CATSESGQGANEQYF
CDR3 DNA: TGTGCCACCAGTGAGTCGGGACAGGGGGCTAACGAGCAGTACTTC

V gene: TRBV20-1
CDR3 length: 16
J gene: TRBJ1-5
D gene: .
clone size: .
CDR3 protein: CSARDAREGRNQPQHF
CDR3 DNA: TGCAGTGCTAGAGATGCCCGCGAGGGGCGCAATCAGCCCCAGCATTTT

V gene: TRBV11-1
CDR3 length: 12
J gene: TRBJ2-3
D gene: .
clone size: .
CDR3 protein: CASSLGENTQYF
CDR3 DNA: TGTGCCAGCAGCTTAGGGGAAAATACGCAGTATTTT

V gene: TRBV2
CDR3 length: 14
J gene: TRBJ1-6
D gene: TRBD1
clone size: many
CDR3 protein: CASSSTGKNSPLHF
CDR3 DNA: TGTGCCAGCAGTTCGACAGGGAAAAATTCACCCCTCCACTTT

V gene: TRBV9
CDR3 length: 14
J gene: TRBJ2-1
D gene: TRBD1
clone size: many
CDR3 protein: CASSARDSYNEQFF
CDR3 DNA: TGTGCCAGCAGCGCCCGGGACAGTTACAATGAGCAGTTCTTC

V gene: TRBV20-1
CDR3 length: 12
J gene: TRBJ2-7
D gene: TRBD2
clone size: many
CDR3 protein: CSATGGSYEQYF
CDR3 DNA: TGCAGTGCAACGGGGGGTTCCTACGAGCAGTACTTC

V gene: TRBV24-1
CDR3 length: 17
J gene: TRBJ2-6
D gene: .
clone size: many
CDR3 protein: CATSDGTVSSGANVLTF
CDR3 DNA: TGTGCCACCAGTGATGGGACGGTGAGCTCTGGGGCCAACGTCCTGACTTTC

V gene: TRBV28
CDR3 length: 16
J gene: TRBJ2-7
D gene: .
clone size: many
CDR3 protein: CASREAGGASSYEQYF
CDR3 DNA: TGTGCCAGCAGGGAGGCAGGGGGGGCCAGCTCCTACGAGCAGTACTTC

V gene: TRBV12-3/TRBV12-4
CDR3 length: 13
J gene: TRBJ1-1
D gene: .
clone size: many
CDR3 protein: CASSPRGNTEAFF
CDR3 DNA: TGTGCCAGCAGTCCTCGGGGAAACACTGAAGCTTTCTTT

V gene: TRBV2
CDR3 length: 15
J gene: TRBJ1-5
D gene: .
clone size: .
CDR3 protein: CASSEEGRVNQPQHF
CDR3 DNA: TGTGCCAGCAGTGAAGAGGGCAGGGTCAATCAGCCCCAGCATTTT

V gene: TRBV6-1
CDR3 length: 14
J gene: TRBJ1-2
D gene: .
clone size: .
CDR3 protein: CASSEGSFGYGYTF
CDR3 DNA: TGTGCCAGCAGTGAGGGATCCTTCGGCTATGGCTACACCTTC

V gene: TRBV2
CDR3 length: 12
J gene: TRBJ2-3
D gene: TRBD1
clone size: .
CDR3 protein: CASSEGPGGQYF
CDR3 DNA: TGTGCCAGCAGTGAAGGGCCAGGGGGGCAGTATTTT

V gene: TRBV6-1
CDR3 length: 15
J gene: TRBJ1-2
D gene: .
clone size: many
CDR3 protein: CASRDQMAEYYGYTF
CDR3 DNA: TGTGCCAGCAGGGATCAGATGGCGGAGTACTATGGCTACACCTTC

V gene: TRBV11-2
CDR3 length: 12
J gene: TRBJ2-3
D gene: .
clone size: .
CDR3 protein: CASSPISGTQYF
CDR3 DNA: TGTGCCAGCAGCCCTATCAGCGGTACGCAGTATTTT

V gene: TRBV9
CDR3 length: 18
J gene: TRBJ2-6
D gene: .
clone size: many
CDR3 protein: CASSGGPEGGSGANVLTF
CDR3 DNA: TGTGCCAGCAGCGGCGGACCTGAGGGGGGGAGTGGGGCCAACGTCCTGACTTTC

V gene: TRBV7-2
CDR3 length: 15
J gene: TRBJ1-5
D gene: .
clone size: few
CDR3 protein: CASSLASLSNQPQHF
CDR3 DNA: TGTGCCAGCAGCTTAGCGTCTCTTAGCAATCAGCCCCAGCATTTT

V gene: TRBV5-1
CDR3 length: 13
J gene: TRBJ1-1
D gene: .
clone size: few
CDR3 protein: CASSRLLGVEAFF
CDR3 DNA: TGCGCCAGCAGCCGTTTGCTAGGGGTTGAAGCTTTCTTT

V gene: TRBV6-4
CDR3 length: 15
J gene: TRBJ1-1
D gene: .
clone size: many
CDR3 protein: CASSPGWGMNTEAFF
CDR3 DNA: TGTGCCAGCAGCCCCGGGTGGGGTATGAACACTGAAGCTTTCTTT

V gene: TRBV9
CDR3 length: 14
J gene: TRBJ1-5
D gene: .
clone size: few
CDR3 protein: CASSGRDTAQPQHF
CDR3 DNA: TGTGCCAGCAGCGGCCGGGACACCGCGCAGCCCCAGCATTTT

V gene: TRBV4-3
CDR3 length: 19
J gene: TRBJ1-1
D gene: TRBD1
clone size: many
CDR3 protein: CASSQEGEIWTGENTEAFF
CDR3 DNA: TGCGCCAGCAGCCAAGAAGGGGAGATTTGGACAGGGGAAAACACTGAAGCTTTCTTT

V gene: TRBV7-9
CDR3 length: 16
J gene: TRBJ1-1
D gene: TRBD1
clone size: few
CDR3 protein: CASSWGQGGGGTEAFF
CDR3 DNA: TGTGCCAGCAGCTGGGGACAGGGAGGAGGTGGCACTGAAGCTTTCTTT

V gene: TRBV6-1
CDR3 length: 14
J gene: TRBJ2-7
D gene: .
clone size: few
CDR3 protein: CASSEGAVLYEQYF
CDR3 DNA: TGTGCCAGCAGTGAAGGTGCCGTCCTCTACGAGCAGTACTTC

V gene: TRBV29-1
CDR3 length: 12
J gene: TRBJ2-3
D gene: TRBD1
clone size: once
CDR3 protein: CSVAGTGYTQYF
CDR3 DNA: TGCAGCGTCGCCGGGACAGGGTATACGCAGTATTTT

V gene: TRBV12-3/TRBV12-4
CDR3 length: 13
J gene: TRBJ2-7
D gene: .
clone size: .
CDR3 protein: CASSLAGGSEQYF
CDR3 DNA: TGTGCCAGCAGTTTAGCAGGGGGAAGCGAGCAGTACTTC

V gene: TRBV7-2
CDR3 length: 14
J gene: TRBJ1-5
D gene: TRBD1
clone size: many
CDR3 protein: CASSLFTGEQPQHF
CDR3 DNA: TGTGCCAGCAGCTTATTTACAGGGGAGCAGCCCCAGCATTTT

V gene: TRBV7-3
CDR3 length: 15
J gene: TRBJ2-7
D gene: TRBD2
clone size: .
CDR3 protein: CASSRGGAGGTEQYF
CDR3 DNA: TGTGCCAGCAGCCGCGGGGGAGCGGGGGGTACCGAGCAGTACTTC

V gene: TRBV20-1
CDR3 length: 14
J gene: TRBJ2-2
D gene: .
clone size: many
CDR3 protein: CSASRDVAGGELFF
CDR3 DNA: TGCAGTGCTAGCAGGGACGTGGCGGGCGGGGAGCTGTTTTTT

V gene: TRBV4-3
CDR3 length: 13
J gene: TRBJ2-1
D gene: .
clone size: many
CDR3 protein: CASSRLTTGEQFF
CDR3 DNA: TGCGCCAGCAGCCGCCTAACGACGGGTGAGCAGTTCTTC

V gene: TRBV24-1
CDR3 length: 15
J gene: TRBJ2-3
D gene: .
clone size: .
CDR3 protein: CATSESSRGPDTQYF
CDR3 DNA: TGTGCCACCAGTGAGTCTAGCCGAGGCCCAGATACGCAGTATTTT

V gene: TRBV4-3
CDR3 length: 15
J gene: TRBJ2-7
D gene: .
clone size: few
CDR3 protein: CASSQEWPTVYEQYF
CDR3 DNA: TGCGCCAGCAGCCAAGAATGGCCTACGGTCTACGAGCAGTACTTC

V gene: TRBV5-1
CDR3 length: 12
J gene: TRBJ1-1
D gene: .
clone size: many
CDR3 protein: CASSLEGPEAFF
CDR3 DNA: TGCGCCAGCAGCTTGGAGGGGCCTGAAGCTTTCTTT

V gene: TRBV10-3
CDR3 length: 15
J gene: TRBJ2-5
D gene: .
clone size: .
CDR3 protein: CAISESFDSQETQYF
CDR3 DNA: TGTGCCATCAGTGAGTCTTTTGACAGCCAAGAGACCCAGTACTTC

V gene: TRBV5-6
CDR3 length: 14
J gene: TRBJ2-5
D gene: TRBD1
clone size: many
CDR3 protein: CASSQGQGQETQYF
CDR3 DNA: TGTGCCAGCAGCCAGGGACAGGGGCAAGAGACCCAGTACTTC

V gene: TRBV7-2
CDR3 length: 12
J gene: TRBJ1-5
D gene: .
clone size: medium-sized
CDR3 protein: CASSWAGQPQHF
CDR3 DNA: TGTGCCAGCAGCTGGGCGGGTCAGCCCCAGCATTTT

V gene: TRBV7-2
CDR3 length: 14
J gene: TRBJ1-3
D gene: .
clone size: many
CDR3 protein: CASSLGWAGNTIYF
CDR3 DNA: TGTGCCAGCAGCTTAGGTTGGGCTGGAAACACCATATATTTT

V gene: TRBV28
CDR3 length: 16
J gene: TRBJ2-5
D gene: .
clone size: .
CDR3 protein: CASSRGTLRGAETQYF
CDR3 DNA: TGTGCCAGCAGTCGAGGGACCCTCCGTGGGGCAGAGACCCAGTACTTC

V gene: TRBV20-1
CDR3 length: 16
J gene: TRBJ2-1
D gene: .
clone size: .
CDR3 protein: CSARPFKVAAYNEQFF
CDR3 DNA: TGCAGTGCTAGACCCTTCAAGGTTGCGGCCTACAATGAGCAGTTCTTC

V gene: TRBV7-2
CDR3 length: 14
J gene: TRBJ2-7
D gene: .
clone size: many
CDR3 protein: CASSFLQSSREQYF
CDR3 DNA: TGTGCCAGCAGCTTCCTCCAGTCCAGCAGGGAGCAGTACTTC

V gene: TRBV12-3/TRBV12-4
CDR3 length: 14
J gene: TRBJ2-7
D gene: .
clone size: many
CDR3 protein: CASNFLPGSYEQYF
CDR3 DNA: TGTGCCAGCAACTTCCTTCCAGGATCCTACGAGCAGTACTTC

V gene: TRBV12-3/TRBV12-4
CDR3 length: 15
J gene: TRBJ2-1
D gene: .
clone size: many
CDR3 protein: CASSLRQGLYNEQFF
CDR3 DNA: TGTGCCAGCAGTTTACGGCAGGGCTTATACAATGAGCAGTTCTTC

V gene: TRBV4-3
CDR3 length: 17
J gene: TRBJ2-5
D gene: TRBD1
clone size: many
CDR3 protein: CASSQDLPGQSQETQYF
CDR3 DNA: TGCGCCAGCAGCCAAGATCTACCGGGACAGAGCCAAGAGACCCAGTACTTC

V gene: TRBV12-3/TRBV12-4
CDR3 length: 13
J gene: TRBJ1-2
D gene: TRBD1
clone size: few
CDR3 protein: CASTVDRGYGYTF
CDR3 DNA: TGTGCCAGCACCGTGGACAGGGGCTATGGCTACACCTTC

V gene: TRBV20-1
CDR3 length: 13
J gene: TRBJ2-1
D gene: TRBD2
clone size: few
CDR3 protein: CSATSGGAREQFF
CDR3 DNA: TGCAGTGCTACTAGCGGGGGGGCGAGGGAGCAGTTCTTC

V gene: TRBV7-2
CDR3 length: 15
J gene: TRBJ2-7
D gene: TRBD1
clone size: many
CDR3 protein: CASSFRRTGEAEQYF
CDR3 DNA: TGTGCCAGCAGCTTCAGACGGACAGGGGAGGCCGAGCAGTACTTC

V gene: TRBV6-1
CDR3 length: 14
J gene: TRBJ2-7
D gene: .
clone size: many
CDR3 protein: CASSEQALAREQYF
CDR3 DNA: TGTGCCAGCAGTGAGCAGGCCTTAGCAAGGGAGCAGTACTTC

V gene: TRBV7-9
CDR3 length: 15
J gene: TRBJ2-6
D gene: .
clone size: many
CDR3 protein: CASSRAFSGANVLTF
CDR3 DNA: TGTGCCAGCAGTCGTGCCTTCTCTGGGGCCAACGTCCTGACTTTC

V gene: TRBV7-9
CDR3 length: 13
J gene: TRBJ1-4
D gene: .
clone size: many
CDR3 protein: CASSFQLNEKLFF
CDR3 DNA: TGTGCCAGCAGCTTCCAGCTGAATGAAAAACTGTTTTTT

V gene: TRBV5-1
CDR3 length: 18
J gene: TRBJ2-2
D gene: TRBD2
clone size: many
CDR3 protein: CASSLALAGAPNTGELFF
CDR3 DNA: TGCGCCAGCAGCTTGGCTTTAGCGGGAGCACCAAACACCGGGGAGCTGTTTTTT

V gene: TRBV7-2
CDR3 length: 14
J gene: TRBJ1-1
D gene: .
clone size: few
CDR3 protein: CASTGAGVNTEAFF
CDR3 DNA: TGTGCCAGCACCGGGGCAGGGGTTAACACTGAAGCTTTCTTT

V gene: TRBV20-1
CDR3 length: 14
J gene: TRBJ1-3
D gene: TRBD1
clone size: few
CDR3 protein: CSAAGRGLGNTIYF
CDR3 DNA: TGCAGTGCCGCGGGCAGGGGGCTTGGAAACACCATATATTTT

V gene: TRBV28
CDR3 length: 13
J gene: TRBJ2-5
D gene: .
clone size: .
CDR3 protein: CASRPTGPSPQYF
CDR3 DNA: TGTGCCAGCAGACCAACGGGCCCGAGTCCCCAGTACTTC

V gene: TRBV20-1
CDR3 length: 12
J gene: TRBJ1-4
D gene: .
clone size: few
CDR3 protein: CSARIDGEKLFF
CDR3 DNA: TGCAGTGCTAGGATCGACGGAGAAAAACTGTTTTTT

V gene: TRBV7-2
CDR3 length: 15
J gene: TRBJ1-3
D gene: TRBD1
clone size: few
CDR3 protein: CASSPQTGAGNTIYF
CDR3 DNA: TGTGCCAGCAGCCCCCAGACAGGGGCTGGAAACACCATATATTTT

V gene: TRBV7-2
CDR3 length: 14
J gene: TRBJ2-7
D gene: .
clone size: few
CDR3 protein: CASGQQGSSYEQYF
CDR3 DNA: TGTGCCAGCGGACAACAGGGAAGCTCCTACGAGCAGTACTTC